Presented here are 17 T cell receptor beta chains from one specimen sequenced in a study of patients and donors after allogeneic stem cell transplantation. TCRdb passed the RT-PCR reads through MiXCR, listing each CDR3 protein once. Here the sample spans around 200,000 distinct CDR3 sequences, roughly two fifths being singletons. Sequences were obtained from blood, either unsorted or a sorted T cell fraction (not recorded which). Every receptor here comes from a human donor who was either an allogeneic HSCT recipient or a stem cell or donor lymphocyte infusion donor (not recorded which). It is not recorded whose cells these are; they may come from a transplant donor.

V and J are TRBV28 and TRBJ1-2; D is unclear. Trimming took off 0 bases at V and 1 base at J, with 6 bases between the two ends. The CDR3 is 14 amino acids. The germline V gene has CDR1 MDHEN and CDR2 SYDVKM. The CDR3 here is CASSLWASNYGYTF. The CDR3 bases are TGTGCCAGCAGTTTATGGGCCAGTAACTATGGCTACACCTTC.

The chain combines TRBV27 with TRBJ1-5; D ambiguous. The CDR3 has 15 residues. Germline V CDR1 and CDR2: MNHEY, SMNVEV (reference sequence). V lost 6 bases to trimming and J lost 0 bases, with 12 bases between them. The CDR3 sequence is CASSRLRYSNQPQHF. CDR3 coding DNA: TGTGCCAGCAGCCGGCTCAGATATAGCAATCAGCCCCAGCATTTT.

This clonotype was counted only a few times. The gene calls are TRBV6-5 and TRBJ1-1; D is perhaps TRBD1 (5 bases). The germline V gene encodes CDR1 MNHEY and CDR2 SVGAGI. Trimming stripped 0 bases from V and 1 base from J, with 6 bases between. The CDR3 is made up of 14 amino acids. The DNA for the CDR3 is TGTGCCAGCAGTTACTCGCAGGGGAACACTGAAGCTTTCTTT. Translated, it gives CASSYSQGNTEAFF.

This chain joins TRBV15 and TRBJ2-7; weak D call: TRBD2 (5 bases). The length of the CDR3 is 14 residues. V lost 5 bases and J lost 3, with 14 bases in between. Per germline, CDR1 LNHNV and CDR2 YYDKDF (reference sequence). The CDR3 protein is CATSHPQGGYEQYF. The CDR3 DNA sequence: TGTGCCACCAGCCACCCGCAAGGAGGCTACGAGCAGTACTTC.

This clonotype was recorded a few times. DNA for the CDR3: TGTGCCAGCAGTGGGGTCGGCCCCTATGGCTACACCTTC. Protein product: CASSGVGPYGYTF. The chain has TRBV25-1 and TRBJ1-2; no definite D call. The CDR3 spans 13 residues. Trimming cost V 4 bases and J 4 bases, with 10 bases left between them. Germline CDR1 and CDR2: MGHDK and SYGVNS.

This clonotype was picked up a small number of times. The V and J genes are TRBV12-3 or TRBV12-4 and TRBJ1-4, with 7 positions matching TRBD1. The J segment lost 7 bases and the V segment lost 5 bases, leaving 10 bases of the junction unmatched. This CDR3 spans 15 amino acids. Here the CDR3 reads CASSRRTGLSEKLFF. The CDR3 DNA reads TGTGCCAGCAGTCGACGGACAGGCCTGAGTGAAAAACTGTTTTTT.

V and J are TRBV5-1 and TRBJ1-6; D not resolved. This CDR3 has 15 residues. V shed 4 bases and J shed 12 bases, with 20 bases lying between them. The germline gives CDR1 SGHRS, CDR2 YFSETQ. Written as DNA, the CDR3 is TGCGCCAGCAGCCCGGGCTTCAGGACGCGGGAACCCCTCCACTTT. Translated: CASSPGFRTREPLHF.

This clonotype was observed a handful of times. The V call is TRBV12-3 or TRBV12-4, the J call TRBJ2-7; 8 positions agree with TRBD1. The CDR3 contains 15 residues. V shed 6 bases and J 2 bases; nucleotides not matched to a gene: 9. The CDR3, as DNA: TGTGCCAGCAGCGTACAGGGGGGATTTACCTACGAGCAGTACTTC. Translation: CASSVQGGFTYEQYF.

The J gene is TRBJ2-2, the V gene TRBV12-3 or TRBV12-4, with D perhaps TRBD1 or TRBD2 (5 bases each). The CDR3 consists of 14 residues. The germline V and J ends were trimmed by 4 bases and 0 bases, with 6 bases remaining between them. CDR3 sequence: CASSWGTNTGELFF. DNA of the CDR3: TGTGCCAGCAGTTGGGGGACGAACACCGGGGAGCTGTTTTTT.

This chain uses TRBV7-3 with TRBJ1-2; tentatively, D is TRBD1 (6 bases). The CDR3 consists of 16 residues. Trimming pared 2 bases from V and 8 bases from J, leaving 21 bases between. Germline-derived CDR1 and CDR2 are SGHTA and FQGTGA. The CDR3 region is CASSLASGTRIFGYTF. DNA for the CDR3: TGTGCCAGCAGCTTAGCCTCCGGGACACGCATATTCGGCTACACCTTC.

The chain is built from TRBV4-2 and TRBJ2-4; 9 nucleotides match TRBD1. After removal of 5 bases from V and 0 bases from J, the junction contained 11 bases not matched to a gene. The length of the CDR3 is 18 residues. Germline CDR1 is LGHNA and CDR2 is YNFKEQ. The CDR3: CASSWGQGFVVAKNIQYF. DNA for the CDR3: TGTGCCAGCAGCTGGGGACAGGGATTCGTAGTAGCCAAAAACATTCAGTACTTC.

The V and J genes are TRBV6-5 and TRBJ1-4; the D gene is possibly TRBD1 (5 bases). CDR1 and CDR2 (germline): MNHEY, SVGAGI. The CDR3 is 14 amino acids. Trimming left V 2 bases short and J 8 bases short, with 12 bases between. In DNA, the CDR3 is TGTGCCAGCAGTTACGGGCAGGGAGGAGAAAAACTGTTTTTT. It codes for CASSYGQGGEKLFF.

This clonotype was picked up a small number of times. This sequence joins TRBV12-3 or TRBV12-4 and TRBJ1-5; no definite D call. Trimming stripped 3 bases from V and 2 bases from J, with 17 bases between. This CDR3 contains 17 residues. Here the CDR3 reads CASSFIGSGPGNQPQHF. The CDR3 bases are TGTGCCAGCAGTTTTATCGGTTCTGGTCCGGGCAATCAGCCCCAGCATTTT.

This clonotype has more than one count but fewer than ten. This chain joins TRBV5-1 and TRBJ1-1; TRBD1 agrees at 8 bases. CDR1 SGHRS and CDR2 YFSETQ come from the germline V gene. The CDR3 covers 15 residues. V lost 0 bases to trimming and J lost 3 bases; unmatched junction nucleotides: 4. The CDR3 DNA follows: TGCGCCAGCAGCTTGGTCCCAGGGGGCGACACTGAAGCTTTCTTT. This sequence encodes CASSLVPGGDTEAFF.

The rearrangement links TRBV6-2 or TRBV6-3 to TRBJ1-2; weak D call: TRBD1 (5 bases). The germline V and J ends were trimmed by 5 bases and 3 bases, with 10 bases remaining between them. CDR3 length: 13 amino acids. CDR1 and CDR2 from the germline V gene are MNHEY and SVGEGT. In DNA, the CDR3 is TGTGCCAGCAGTAGAGGGGCTGACTATGGCTACACCTTC. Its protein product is CASSRGADYGYTF.

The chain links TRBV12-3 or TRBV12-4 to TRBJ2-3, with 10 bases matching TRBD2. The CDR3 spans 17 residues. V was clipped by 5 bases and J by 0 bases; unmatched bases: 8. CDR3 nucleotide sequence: TGTGCCAGCAGTAGGACTAGCGGTCTGACTAGCACAGATACGCAGTATTTT. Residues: CASSRTSGLTSTDTQYF.

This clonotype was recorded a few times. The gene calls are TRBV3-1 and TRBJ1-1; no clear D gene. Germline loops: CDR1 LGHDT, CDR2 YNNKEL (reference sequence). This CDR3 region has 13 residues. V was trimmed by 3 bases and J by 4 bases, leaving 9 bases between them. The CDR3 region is CASSQRVATEAFF. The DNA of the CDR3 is TGTGCCAGCAGCCAGAGGGTGGCCACTGAAGCTTTCTTT.